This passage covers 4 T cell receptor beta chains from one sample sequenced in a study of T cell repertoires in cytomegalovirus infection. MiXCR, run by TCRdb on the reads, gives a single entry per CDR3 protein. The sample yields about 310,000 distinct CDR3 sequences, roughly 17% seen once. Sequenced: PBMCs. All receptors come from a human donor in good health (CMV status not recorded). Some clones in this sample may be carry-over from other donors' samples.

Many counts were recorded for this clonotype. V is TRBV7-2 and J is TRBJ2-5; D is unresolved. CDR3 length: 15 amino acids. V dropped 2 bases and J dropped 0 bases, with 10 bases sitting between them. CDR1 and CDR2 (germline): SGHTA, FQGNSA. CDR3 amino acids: CASSLTLIYQETQYF. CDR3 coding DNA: TGTGCCAGCAGCTTAACCCTAATTTACCAAGAGACCCAGTACTTC. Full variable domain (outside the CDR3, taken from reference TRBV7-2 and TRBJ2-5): GAGVSQSPSNKVTEKGKDVELRCDPISGHTALYWYRQSLGQGLEFLIYFQGNSAPDKSGLPSDRFSAERTGGSVSTLTIQRTQQEDSAVYLCASSLTLIYQETQYFGPGTRLLVL.

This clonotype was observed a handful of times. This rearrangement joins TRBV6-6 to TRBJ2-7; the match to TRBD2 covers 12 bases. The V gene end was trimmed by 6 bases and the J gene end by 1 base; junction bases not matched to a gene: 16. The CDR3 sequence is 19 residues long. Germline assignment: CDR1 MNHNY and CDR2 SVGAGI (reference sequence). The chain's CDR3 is CASRRRDRELAGGSYEQYF. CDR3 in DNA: TGTGCCAGCAGGCGAAGGGACAGGGAACTAGCGGGGGGATCCTACGAGCAGTACTTC.

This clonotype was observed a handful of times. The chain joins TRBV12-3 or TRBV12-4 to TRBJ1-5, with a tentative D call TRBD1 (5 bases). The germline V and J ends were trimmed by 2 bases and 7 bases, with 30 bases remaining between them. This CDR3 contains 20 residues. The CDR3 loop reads CASSLYLGWAGKGKSQPQHF. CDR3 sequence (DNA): TGTGCCAGCAGTTTATACCTAGGATGGGCAGGGAAGGGTAAGAGCCAGCCCCAGCATTTT.

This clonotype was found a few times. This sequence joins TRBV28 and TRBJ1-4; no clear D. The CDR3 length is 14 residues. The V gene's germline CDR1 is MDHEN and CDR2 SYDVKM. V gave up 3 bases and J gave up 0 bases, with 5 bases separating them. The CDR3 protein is CASSFGTTNEKLFF. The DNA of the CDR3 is TGTGCCAGCAGTTTCGGGACAACTAATGAAAAACTGTTTTTT.